This T cell receptor (beta chain) was sequenced for a study of Ad26.COV2.S vaccination and SARS-CoV-2 variants. Notes on the study in general: Ad26.COV2.S recipients had broader spike-specific TCRs (P = 0.0014).

Turning to this clone: Its cognate antigen is unknown.

Here immunoSEQ multiplex PCR was the method, and the copy in TCRdb shows in-frame clones only, minus some. The repertoire holds hundreds of thousands of clones, with about 89% as singletons. Losses at the gene ends were 3 bases for V and 5 bases for J; bases not matched to a gene: 7. CDR1 and CDR2 from the germline V gene are SGHTA and FQGNSA. This CDR3 has 15 amino acids. Treatment given: 19 received Ad26.COV2.S at low or high dose, single or two shots; several received placebo; per-sample allocation not given. All samples were drawn on day 63, counting from the first vaccine or placebo injection. The input for sequencing was peripheral blood, taken in a trial of Ad26.COV2.S vaccine versus placebo. This TCR derives from a person between 18 and 60 years old who received the Ad26.COV2.S COVID-19 vaccine or a placebo. The V gene is TRBV7-2, the J gene TRBJ2-5; the match to TRBD1 covers 9 bases. The CDR3 DNA sequence: TGTGCCAGCAGCTTGGGGGGACAGGGCTTGGAGACCCAGTACTTC. Translating it yields CASSLGGQGLETQYF. Full variable domain (rest looked up from reference TRBV7-2 and TRBJ2-5): GAGVSQSPSNKVTEKGKDVELRCDPISGHTALYWYRQSLGQGLEFLIYFQGNSAPDKSGLPSDRFSAERTGGSVSTLTIQRTQQEDSAVYLCASSLGGQGLETQYFGPGTRLLVL.